This TCR beta chain originates from a study of shared clonotypes between healthy human individuals. In the sorted-subset replicate PCRs, roughly 210 ng DNA, 25,000 to 35,000 T cell genomes, was used. TCRdb's copy holds only in-frame clones and misses some; the assay was immunoSEQ multiplex PCR. The repertoire has some 580,000 clones, 95% to 98% of them found once; the top ten carry 0.045% to 0.06%. There were only Caucasian adults among the donors, and all lived in Nashville, Tennessee. Researchers partitioned CD4+ cells into CD45RA+ naive and CD45RA-negative memory subsets. Germline CDR1 SGHRS, CDR2 YFSETQ. The CDR3 length is 14 residues. The ends were cut back, 5 bases at V and 6 bases at J, with 14 bases in the middle.

The clonotype was recovered from a woman in her 30s in good health. V is TRBV5-1 and J is TRBJ1-4, with unresolved D. Sequenced sample: naive CD4+ T cells sorted from blood. The subset is: CD45RA+ positively selected. CDR3 coding DNA: TGCGCCAGCAGGACTCAGCCCGAGGATGAAAAACTGTTTTTT. Its protein product is CASRTQPEDEKLFF.